The 9 T cell receptor beta chains reported below all come from one sample, sequenced in a study of blood T cells in healthy people across ages. Through a sample-barcoded 5' primer and a J-beta primer mix, a second PCR was run for 7 to 11 cycles. TCRdb recomputed calls from the 5' RACE reads with MiXCR, one row per CDR3 protein. Of around 1,000,000 distinct CDR3 sequences listed, 20% to 25% were seen once; the top ten hold approximately 0.7%. The same sample was also studied in work on T cells of mothers and their children.

Sample: blood. Source of these receptors: a girl aged 2-10 years in good health.

The rearrangement uses TRBV6-1 and TRBJ2-5, with D possibly matching TRBD2 (5 bases). Germline V lookup: CDR1 MNHNS, CDR2 SASEGT. The CDR3 is 13 residues long. V was cut by 8 bases and J by 7 bases, with 17 bases left in between. The CDR3, as DNA: TGTGCCAGCTCGAAGGACTTATTCTGGACCCAGTACTTC. It is translated as CASSKDLFWTQYF.

The genes are TRBV3-1 and TRBJ2-1; TRBD2 is a possible D gene (5 bases). Germline V gives CDR1 LGHDT, CDR2 YNNKEL (reference sequence). This CDR3 region has 16 residues. Between the trimmed V and J ends, which lost 4 bases and 0 bases, there was a span of 13 bases. The CDR3 region has the DNA TGTGCCAGCAGCCCTCTCGGGGAGAGCTCCTACAATGAGCAGTTCTTC. Protein product: CASSPLGESSYNEQFF.

This CDR3 is CASTRDGPQETQYF. For the CDR3, the DNA is TGTGCCAGCACCAGGGACGGCCCGCAAGAGACCCAGTACTTC. This chain uses TRBV7-9 with TRBJ2-5; either TRBD1 or TRBD2 may fit D (5 bases each). Per the germline V gene, CDR1 is SEHNR and CDR2 is FQNEAQ (reference sequence). V lost 7 bases to trimming and J lost 2 bases, with 14 bases between them. The CDR3 extends over 14 amino acids.

This clonotype was detected a few times. The chain is built from TRBV14 and TRBJ2-5; D remains ambiguous. The end of the DNA aligns better with TRBJ2-7, so the J call may be wrong. CDR1 SGHDN and CDR2 FVKESK come from the germline V gene. This CDR3 has 9 residues. CDR3 region: CASICEQYF. DNA of the CDR3: TGTGCCAGCATTTGCGAGCAGTACTTC.

The table lists this clonotype with a few counts. The chain combines TRBV12-3 or TRBV12-4 with TRBJ1-1; no firm D call. V gave up 5 bases and J gave up 4 bases, with 14 bases separating them. The CDR3 extends over 14 amino acids. CDR3 sequence reads: CASSTEGGSTEAFF. For the CDR3, the DNA is TGTGCCAGCAGTACGGAGGGAGGAAGCACTGAAGCTTTCTTT.

The chain employs TRBV28 and TRBJ2-5; D could derive from TRBD1 or TRBD2 (5 bases each). Germline V lookup: CDR1 MDHEN, CDR2 SYDVKM. The CDR3 has 15 residues. With 6 bases removed from V and 2 bases from J, the gap between germline ends came to 16 bases. This CDR3 reads CASRAGTANQETQYF. CDR3 DNA: TGTGCCAGCAGGGCCGGGACGGCGAATCAAGAGACCCAGTACTTC. Filled out from reference TRBV28 and TRBJ2-5, the complete variable domain reads DVKVTQSSRYLVKRTGEKVFLECVQDMDHENMFWYRQDPGLGLRLIYFSYDVKMKEKGDIPEGYSVSREKKERFSLILESASTNQTSMYLCASRAGTANQETQYFGPGTRLLVL.

The CDR3 is CSAGQSNTGELFF. For the CDR3, the DNA is TGCAGTGCGGGACAGTCCAACACCGGGGAGCTGTTTTTT. The chain links TRBV20-1 to TRBJ2-2, with 7 bases matching TRBD1. From germline, CDR1 is DFQATT and CDR2 SNEGSKA (reference sequence). This CDR3 has 13 amino acids. V lost 6 bases and J lost 2; bases outside the gene matches: 3.

The V call is TRBV7-6, the J call TRBJ2-7; D is perhaps TRBD1 (7 bases). The end of the DNA is better explained by TRBJ2-1, so the J call may be wrong. Germline V lookup: CDR1 SGHVS, CDR2 FNYEAQ. The CDR3 loop spans 17 amino acids. The CDR3 region is CASSLVSGDRALGEQFF. The CDR3 DNA reads as TGTGCCAGCAGCTTAGTATCGGGAGACAGGGCCTTAGGGGAGCAGTTCTTC.

This clonotype showed up just a few times. This chain uses TRBV5-6 with TRBJ1-2, with no clear D. The CDR3 runs 12 residues. V lost 4 bases, J lost 4 bases, and 8 bases lay in between. The germline CDR1 and CDR2 sequences are SGHDT and YYEEEE. CDR3 sequence (DNA): TGTGCCAGCAGCGTACCAGGCTATGGCTACACCTTC. Encoded protein: CASSVPGYGYTF. The whole variable domain, filled in from reference TRBV5-6 and TRBJ1-2, reads DAGVTQSPTHLIKTRGQQVTLRCSPKSGHDTVSWYQQALGQGPQFIFQYYEEEERQRGNFPDRFSGHQFPNYSSELNVNALLLGDSALYLCASSVPGYGYTFGSGTRLTVV.